The 19 T cell receptor beta chains below come from one sample, sequenced in a study of cytomegalovirus exposure and HLA in healthy donors. Primers for the PCR totalled 60 Vbeta and 13 Jbeta. Assay: immunoSEQ multiplex PCR; the TCRdb copy retains only in-frame clones and omits some. Of 150,000 to 250,000 clones listed, roughly four fifths were seen once; the top ten hold 0.08% to 0.1%. Sequencing was performed on PBMCs. Source of these receptors: a boy younger than 10 in good health and CMV-seronegative.

The rearrangement links TRBV7-3 to TRBJ2-5; the match to TRBD2 covers 9 bases. Germline loops: CDR1 SGHTA, CDR2 FQGTGA. V shed 5 bases, J shed 5 bases, and the junction held 9 bases outside the gene matches. The CDR3 sequence is 15 residues long. CDR3 bases: TGTGCCAGCAGCCCTCGAGGGACTAGCTGGGAGACCCAGTACTTC. Encoded protein: CASSPRGTSWETQYF.

This clone appeared once. V usage is TRBV19 and J usage is TRBJ1-5, with D unclear. The CDR3 covers 13 residues. The germline V and J ends were trimmed by 2 bases and 3 bases, with 5 bases remaining between them. The germline V gene encodes CDR1 LNHDA and CDR2 SQIVND (reference sequence). CDR3 loop: CASSIYPNQPQHF. The CDR3 nucleotides read TGTGCCAGTAGTATATATCCCAATCAGCCCCAGCATTTT.

On this clone: The junction departs from the called germline gene at one end, perhaps through a read error. CDR3 loop: CASSATSGGPNPRF. DNA of the CDR3: TGTGCCAGCAGCGCGACTAGCGGGGGCCCCAACCCCCGTTTT. This sequence joins TRBV9 and TRBJ2-3; 12 bases agree with TRBD2. CDR1 and CDR2 from the germline V gene are SGDLS and YYNGEE. The CDR3 length is 14 residues.

V usage is TRBV25-1 and J usage is TRBJ2-1; D remains ambiguous. V lost 6 bases and J 6 bases, leaving 27 bases between the germline ends. Germline CDR1 is MGHDK and CDR2 is SYGVNS. CDR3 length: 18 residues. CDR3 sequence: CASSPGGVSVRFFNEQFF. Written as DNA, the CDR3 is TGTGCCAGCAGCCCGGGTGGTGTGTCGGTCCGATTTTTCAATGAGCAGTTCTTC.

The chain couples TRBV6-1 to TRBJ1-4; 8 bases match TRBD1. After removal of 2 bases from V and 8 bases from J, the junction contained 7 bases not matched to a gene. The CDR3 extends over 15 amino acids. Germline V lookup: CDR1 MNHNS, CDR2 SASEGT. CDR3 amino acids: CASSEYRGNREKLFF. Here the CDR3 DNA reads TGTGCCAGCAGTGAATACAGGGGGAACAGAGAAAAACTGTTTTTT.

This chain connects TRBV6-4 to TRBJ2-7; possible D gene TRBD1, 7 bases. Germline V gene sequence: CDR1 MRHNA, CDR2 SNTAGT. Trimming removed 5 bases from V and 12 bases from J, with 14 bases in between. This CDR3 region has 11 residues. CDR3 protein: CASSRRQGGYF. CDR3 DNA sequence: TGTGCCAGCAGTAGGCGACAGGGAGGGTACTTC.

The J gene is TRBJ1-1, the V gene TRBV5-1; D might be TRBD1 (5 bases). With 0 bases removed from V and 2 bases from J, the gap between germline ends came to 14 bases. The CDR3 has 16 residues. CDR1 and CDR2 from the germline V gene are SGHRS and YFSETQ. CDR3 bases: TGCGCCAGCAGCTTGGCCAGTGACAGCCTCAACACTGAAGCTTTCTTT. It specifies CASSLASDSLNTEAFF. The full variable domain, in which reference TRBV5-1 and TRBJ1-1 provide the parts outside the CDR3, is KAGVTQTPRYLIKTRGQQVTLSCSPISGHRSVSWYQQTPGQGLQFLFEYFSETQRNKGNFPGRFSGRQFSNSRSEMNVSTLELGDSALYLCASSLASDSLNTEAFFGQGTRLTVV.

The V and J genes are TRBV11-2 and TRBJ1-2; weak D call: TRBD1 (6 bases). V was clipped by 2 bases and J by 13 bases, with 17 bases between them. The germline gives CDR1 SGHAT, CDR2 FQNNGV. CDR3 length equals 13 residues. The CDR3 nucleotides read TGTGCCAGCAGCTTAAGGGACACCAGCCCCATCACCTTC. Translating gives CASSLRDTSPITF.

This sequence joins TRBV6-5 and TRBJ1-1, with TRBD1 matching 7 bases. This CDR3 region has 14 residues. V shed 6 bases and J 1 base; nucleotides not matched to a gene: 5. Germline V CDR1 and CDR2: MNHEY, SVGAGI. The CDR3 loop reads CASSLGQTNTEAFF. CDR3 in DNA: TGTGCCAGCAGCCTGGGACAGACGAACACTGAAGCTTTCTTT.

The chain carries TRBV19 and TRBJ1-4, with 7 bases fitting TRBD1. The germline CDR1 and CDR2 sequences are LNHDA and SQIVND (reference sequence). This CDR3 region has 15 residues. J lost 6 bases, V lost 6 bases, and 10 bases had no gene match. The CDR3 is CASSSRGEPDEKLFF. The CDR3 DNA is TGTGCCAGTAGCTCCAGGGGGGAACCTGATGAAAAACTGTTTTTT.

The DNA of the CDR3 is TGTGCCAGCAGCTTGCGGTATACGCAGTATTTT. Its translation: CASSLRYTQYF. The genes are TRBV7-2 and TRBJ2-3; the D is unclear. CDR1 and CDR2 (germline): SGHTA, FQGNSA. This CDR3 has 11 amino acids. V shed 3 bases and J shed 7 bases, with 5 bases lying between them.

This clone was observed a few times. This rearrangement joins TRBV5-1 to TRBJ2-1; 7 positions match TRBD2. The CDR3 totals 14 residues. Germline V CDR1 and CDR2: SGHRS, YFSETQ. V dropped 1 base and J dropped 9; count of bases not matched to a gene: 7. CDR3 amino acids: CASSLYLADSEQFF. CDR3 nucleotide sequence: TGCGCCAGCAGCTTGTATCTAGCGGATAGTGAGCAGTTCTTC. Full variable domain (missing parts from reference TRBV5-1 and TRBJ2-1): KAGVTQTPRYLIKTRGQQVTLSCSPISGHRSVSWYQQTPGQGLQFLFEYFSETQRNKGNFPGRFSGRQFSNSRSEMNVSTLELGDSALYLCASSLYLADSEQFFGPGTRLTVL.

This chain joins TRBV21-1 and TRBJ1-5; the D call in the table, TRBD1, was not verified against the DNA. TRBV21-1 is assigned pseudogene status. The CDR3 runs to 16 residues. CDR3 amino acids: CASSQSSTVGNQPQHF. CDR3 in DNA: TGTGCCAGCAGCCAGTCCTCGACAGTGGGCAATCAGCCCCAGCATTTT.

V and J are TRBV7-8 and TRBJ2-5, with D possibly TRBD1 on 6 matching bases. Trimming cost V 5 bases and J 4 bases, with 14 bases left between them. CDR1 is SGHVS, CDR2 FQNEAQ, per germline. CDR3 length: 14 residues. This chain's CDR3 is CASSTGQLTETQYF. CDR3 coding DNA: TGTGCCAGCAGCACAGGACAGTTAACAGAGACCCAGTACTTC.

A remark on this clone: Germline is not matched at one junction end, which may reflect a read error. The V and J genes are TRBV4-2 and TRBJ2-7; 9 positions agree with TRBD2. The CDR3 has 17 residues. CDR1 is LGHNA and CDR2 is YNFKEQ in the germline V gene. CDR3 DNA: TGTGCCAGCAGCCAAGGGCCGAGGACTAGCGCCAACTACGAGCAATACTTC. Translation: CASSQGPRTSANYEQYF.

V gene TRBV25-1 combines with J gene TRBJ2-3; D unclear. The CDR3 runs 15 residues. Germline V lookup: CDR1 MGHDK, CDR2 SYGVNS. V was shortened by 4 bases and J by 0 bases, with 11 bases between the two germline ends. The CDR3 DNA is TGTGCCAGCAGTGGAAGTGACTCTAGCACAGATACGCAGTATTTT. Translation: CASSGSDSSTDTQYF. The whole variable domain, remainder taken from reference TRBV25-1 and TRBJ2-3, is EADIYQTPRYLVIGTGKKITLECSQTMGHDKMYWYQQDPGMELHLIHYSYGVNSTEKGDLSSESTVSRIRTEHFPLTLESARPSHTSQYLCASSGSDSSTDTQYFGPGTRLTVL.

The rearrangement uses TRBV2 and TRBJ2-2; the D is unclear. The CDR3 covers 18 residues. V was clipped by 7 bases and J by 7 bases, with 28 bases between them. Per the germline V gene, CDR1 is SNHLY and CDR2 is FYNNEI. CDR3 in amino acids: CASTPRIGLVGYHGELFF. The CDR3 nucleotides are TGTGCCAGCACCCCAAGGATCGGGTTGGTTGGCTATCACGGGGAGCTGTTTTTT.

The chain has TRBV15 and TRBJ2-3; D gene ambiguous. Trimming left V 5 bases short and J 4 bases short, with 16 bases between. The V gene's germline CDR1 is LNHNV and CDR2 YYDKDF (reference sequence). CDR3 length: 15 residues. The CDR3 DNA reads TGTGCCACCAGCTCTTCTCGACTGGCGGCAGATACGCAGTATTTT. This translates into CATSSSRLAADTQYF.

The J gene is TRBJ2-7, the V gene TRBV6-6; 10 positions match TRBD1. V gave up 6 bases and J gave up 3 bases; unmatched junction bases: 8. This CDR3 has 15 amino acids. Germline V gene lookup returns CDR1 MNHNY and CDR2 SVGAGI (reference sequence). The CDR3 spells CASSPGTGAHYEQYF. CDR3 sequence (DNA): TGTGCCAGCAGCCCCGGGACAGGGGCCCACTACGAGCAGTACTTC.